A selection of T cell receptor beta chains follows, all from one sample in a study of shared clonotypes between healthy human individuals. The assay was immunoSEQ multiplex PCR, and TCRdb's table has in-frame clones only and misses some. The sample lists 2 million to 2.5 million clones; 85% to 95% were seen once. The sequencing input was naive CD8+ T cells sorted from blood. The receptors originated from a man in his late teens or twenties in good health. The CDR3 runs from the conserved cysteine through the conserved F or W. The D gene is left open where the match is weak. Not all rows give a size; the values are once, few, many and, for expanded clones, a class.

cdr3_aa cdr3_nt j_call v_call clone_size d_call
CASSFKANNEQFF TGTGCCAGCAGCTTTAAAGCGAACAATGAGCAGTTCTTC TRBJ2-1 TRBV7-9 - -
CASSEGDGNQPQHF TGTGCCAGCAGTGAAGGGGACGGGAATCAGCCCCAGCATTTT TRBJ1-5 TRBV2 - -
CASSARVVYGYTF TGTGCCAGCAGTGCCAGGGTGGTCTATGGCTACACCTTC TRBJ1-2 TRBV2 - -
CASSLSTGKNTGELFF TGTGCCAGCAGCTTATCGACAGGGAAGAACACCGGGGAGCTGTTTTTT TRBJ2-2 TRBV7-6 - TRBD1
CSVSGHRTDTQYF TGCAGCGTATCGGGACACCGCACAGATACGCAGTATTTT TRBJ2-3 TRBV29-1 - -
CASKDNWYGVYEQYF TGTGCCAGCAAGGACAACTGGTATGGGGTATACGAGCAGTACTTC TRBJ2-7 TRBV6-1 once -
CASSPPDRFYEQYF TGTGCCAGCAGCCCACCCGACAGATTCTACGAGCAGTACTTC TRBJ2-7 TRBV11-2 - -
CASSLAYRVHEQYF TGTGCCAGCAGTTTAGCCTACAGGGTCCACGAGCAGTACTTC TRBJ2-7 TRBV27 - -
CASSLVGLYNEQFF TGCGCCAGCAGCTTGGTAGGGTTATACAATGAGCAGTTCTTC TRBJ2-1 TRBV5-1 - -
CASSPGQGEQFF TGTGCCAGCAGCCCGGGACAGGGCGAACAGTTCTTC TRBJ2-1 TRBV5-6 - TRBD1
CASSPGGPDTEAFF TGTGCCAGCAGCCCGGGGGGGCCTGACACTGAAGCTTTCTTT TRBJ1-1 TRBV27 - -
CASSQVGGARNEQFF TGCGCCAGCAGCCAAGTTGGGGGGGCCCGCAATGAGCAGTTCTTC TRBJ2-1 TRBV4-1 - -